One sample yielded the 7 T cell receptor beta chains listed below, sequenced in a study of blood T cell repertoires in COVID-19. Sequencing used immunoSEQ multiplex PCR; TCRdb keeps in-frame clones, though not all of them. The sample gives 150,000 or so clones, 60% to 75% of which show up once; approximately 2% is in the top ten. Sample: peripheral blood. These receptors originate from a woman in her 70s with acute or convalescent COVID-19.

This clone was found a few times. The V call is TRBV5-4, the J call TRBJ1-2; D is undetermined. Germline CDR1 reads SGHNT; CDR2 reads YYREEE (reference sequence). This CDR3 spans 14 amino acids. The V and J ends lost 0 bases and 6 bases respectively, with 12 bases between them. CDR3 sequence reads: CASSLGEGIHGYTF. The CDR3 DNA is TGTGCCAGCAGCTTGGGGGAGGGTATTCATGGCTACACCTTC.

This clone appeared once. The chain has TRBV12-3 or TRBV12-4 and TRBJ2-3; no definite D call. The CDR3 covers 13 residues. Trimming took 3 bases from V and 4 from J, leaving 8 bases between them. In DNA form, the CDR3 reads TGTGCCAGCAGTTTTCCCGAGTCAGATACGCAGTATTTT. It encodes CASSFPESDTQYF.

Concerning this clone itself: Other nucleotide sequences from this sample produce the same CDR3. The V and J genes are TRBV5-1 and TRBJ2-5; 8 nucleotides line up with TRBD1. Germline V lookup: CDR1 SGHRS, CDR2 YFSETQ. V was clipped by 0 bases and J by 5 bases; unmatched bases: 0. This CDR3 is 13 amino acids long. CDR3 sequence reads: CASSLGQGETQYF. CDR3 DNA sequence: TGCGCCAGCAGCTTGGGACAGGGGGAGACCCAGTACTTC.

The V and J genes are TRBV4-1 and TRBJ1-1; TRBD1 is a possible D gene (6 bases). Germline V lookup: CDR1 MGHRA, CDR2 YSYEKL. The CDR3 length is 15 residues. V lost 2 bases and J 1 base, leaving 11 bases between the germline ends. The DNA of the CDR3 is TGCGCCAGCAGCCAACTGACAGGAGGGAACACTGAAGCTTTCTTT. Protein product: CASSQLTGGNTEAFF.

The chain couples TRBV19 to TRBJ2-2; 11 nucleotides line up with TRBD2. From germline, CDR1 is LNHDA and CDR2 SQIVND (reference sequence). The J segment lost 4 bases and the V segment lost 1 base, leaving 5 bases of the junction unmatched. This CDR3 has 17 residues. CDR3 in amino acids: CASSIGSGGAITGELFF. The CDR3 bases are TGTGCCAGTAGTATAGGTAGCGGGGGGGCCATCACCGGGGAGCTGTTTTTT.

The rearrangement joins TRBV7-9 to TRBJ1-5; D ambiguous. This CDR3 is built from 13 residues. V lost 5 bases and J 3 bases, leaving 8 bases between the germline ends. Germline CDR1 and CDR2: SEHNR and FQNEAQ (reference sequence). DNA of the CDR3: TGTGCCAGCAGCGCACTCCCCAATCAGCCCCAGCATTTT. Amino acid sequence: CASSALPNQPQHF. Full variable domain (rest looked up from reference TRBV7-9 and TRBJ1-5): DTGVSQNPRHKITKRGQNVTFRCDPISEHNRLYWYRQTLGQGPEFLTYFQNEAQLEKSRLLSDRFSAERPKGSFSTLEIQRTEQGDSAMYLCASSALPNQPQHFGDGTRLSIL.

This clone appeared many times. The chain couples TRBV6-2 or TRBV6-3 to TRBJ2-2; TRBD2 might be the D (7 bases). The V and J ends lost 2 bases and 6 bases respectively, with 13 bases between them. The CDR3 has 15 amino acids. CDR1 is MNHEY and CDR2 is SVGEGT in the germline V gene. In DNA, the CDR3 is TGTGCCAGCAGTTACGGGGGGGCTCTAGCCGGGGAGCTGTTTTTT. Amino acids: CASSYGGALAGELFF.